This record covers a single TCR beta chain. This sample was included in a study of shared clonotypes between healthy human individuals. This CDR3 is built from 12 residues. V was shortened by 5 bases and J by 5 bases, with 9 bases between the two germline ends. The germline V gene encodes CDR1 KGHSH and CDR2 LQKENI. Sequencing used immunoSEQ multiplex PCR; TCRdb keeps in-frame clones, though not all of them. The sample has over a million clones; approximately 80% are singletons. Specimen: memory CD4+ T cells from PBMCs. Subset described: CD45RA-negative fraction. The chain carries TRBV18 and TRBJ1-1; D is undetermined. This TCR was recovered from a man in his late teens or twenties in good health. Some clones in this sample may be carry-over from other donors' samples. The CDR3 region is CASSFRETEAFF. The CDR3 DNA reads TGTGCCAGCTCATTCCGTGAGACTGAAGCTTTCTTT.